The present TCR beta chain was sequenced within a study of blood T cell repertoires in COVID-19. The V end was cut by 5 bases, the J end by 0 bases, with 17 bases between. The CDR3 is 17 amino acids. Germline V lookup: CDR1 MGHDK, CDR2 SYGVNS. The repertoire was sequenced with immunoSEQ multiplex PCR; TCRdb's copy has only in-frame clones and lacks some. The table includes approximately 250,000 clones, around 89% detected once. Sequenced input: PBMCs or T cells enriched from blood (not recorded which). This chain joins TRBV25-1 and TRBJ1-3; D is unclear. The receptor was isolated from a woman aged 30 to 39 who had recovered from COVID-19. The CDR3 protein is CASSSRGATHSGNTIYF. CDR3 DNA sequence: TGTGCCAGCAGTTCCCGGGGAGCTACTCACTCTGGAAACACCATATATTTT.